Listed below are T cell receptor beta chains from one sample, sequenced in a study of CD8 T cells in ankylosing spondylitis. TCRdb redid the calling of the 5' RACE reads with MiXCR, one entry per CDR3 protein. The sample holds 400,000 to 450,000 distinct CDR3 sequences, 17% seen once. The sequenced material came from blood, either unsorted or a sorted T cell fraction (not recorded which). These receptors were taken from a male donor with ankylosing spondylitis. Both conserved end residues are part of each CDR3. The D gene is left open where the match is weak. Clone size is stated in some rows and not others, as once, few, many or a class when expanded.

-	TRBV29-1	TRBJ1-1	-	TGCAGCGTTGAATTTGTGAACACTGAAGCTTTCTTT	CSVEFVNTEAFF
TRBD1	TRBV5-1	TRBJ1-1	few	TGCGCCAGTACTGAACCGGGACAGGGGAGGACTGAAGCTTTCTTT	CASTEPGQGRTEAFF
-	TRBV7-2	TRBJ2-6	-	TGTGCCAGCAGCTCTACCTCGACCGTCTCTGGGGCCAACGTCCTGACTTTC	CASSSTSTVSGANVLTF
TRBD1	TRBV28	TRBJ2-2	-	TGTGCCAGCAGTTTATTCTGGGGACAGGGGAACACCGGGGAGCTGTTTTTT	CASSLFWGQGNTGELFF
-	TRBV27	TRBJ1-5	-	TGTGCCAGCAGTAGTCCCAGGAGCCAGCCCCAGCATTTT	CASSSPRSQPQHF
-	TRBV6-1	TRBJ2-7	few	TGTGCCAGCAGCCCTACCGCTAGCTCCTACGAGCAGTACTTC	CASSPTASSYEQYF
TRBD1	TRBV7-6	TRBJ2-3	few	TGTGCCAGCAGCGAACTAGTATCTAGTCCGACAGGGACAGATACGCAGTATTTT	CASSELVSSPTGTDTQYF
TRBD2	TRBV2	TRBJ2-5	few	TGTGCCAGCAGTGAGGGGGGGAAGGTGGAGACCCAGTACTTC	CASSEGGKVETQYF
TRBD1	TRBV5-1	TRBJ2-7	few	TGCGCCAGCAGACCGGGACAGGGAGCCAGCGAGCAGTACTTC	CASRPGQGASEQYF
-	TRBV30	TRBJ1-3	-	TGTGCCTCGTCCCCAGGGTTCCGGGACACCATATATTTT	CASSPGFRDTIYF
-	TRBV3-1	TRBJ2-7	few	TGTGCCAGCAGCCAACTACCCGGCAGCTACGAGCAGTACTTC	CASSQLPGSYEQYF
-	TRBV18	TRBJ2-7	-	TGTGCCAGCTCACCACCGGAGGGAGGTTCCTACGAGCAGTACTTC	CASSPPEGGSYEQYF
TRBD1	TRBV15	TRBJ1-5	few	TGTGCCACCAGACAAAAACAGGGGGCCGGCGGTCAGCCCCAGCATTTT	CATRQKQGAGGQPQHF
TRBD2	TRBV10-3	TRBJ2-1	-	TGTGCCATCAGCCGGACTAGCGCAAGCTCCTACAATGAGCAGTTCTTC	CAISRTSASSYNEQFF
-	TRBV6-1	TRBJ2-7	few	TGTGCCAGCAGTGAATCCAGCACAAGCTCCTACGAGCAGTACTTC	CASSESSTSSYEQYF
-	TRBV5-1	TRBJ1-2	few	TGCGCCAGCAGCACGGGCTGGGTCTCGAACAACTATGGCTACACCTTC	CASSTGWVSNNYGYTF
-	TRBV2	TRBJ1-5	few	TGTGCCAGCAGTGGGAACAGGGACAATCAGCCCCAGCATTTT	CASSGNRDNQPQHF
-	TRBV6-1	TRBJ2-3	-	TGTGCCAGCAATGAAGGGAGCACAGATACGCAGTATTTT	CASNEGSTDTQYF
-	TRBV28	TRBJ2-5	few	TGTGCCAGCAGTCCCCCCCCAGGGAGGGAGACCCAGTACTTC	CASSPPPGRETQYF
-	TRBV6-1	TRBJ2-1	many	TGTGCCAGCAGAATAAGGGGCTCCTACAATGAGCAGTTCTTC	CASRIRGSYNEQFF
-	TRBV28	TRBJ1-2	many	TGTGCCAGCAGTTACGCAAACTATGGCTACACCTTC	CASSYANYGYTF
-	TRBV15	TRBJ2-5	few	TGTGCCACCAGCGGGCCAAAGTACCAAGAGACCCAGTACTTC	CATSGPKYQETQYF
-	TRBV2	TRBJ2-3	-	TGTGCCAGCAGTGAAAGCCCCTACACAGATACGCAGTATTTT	CASSESPYTDTQYF
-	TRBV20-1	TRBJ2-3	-	TGCAGTGCTAGAGATCCCGGGGCTGGAGGAGCCAGGTTCACAGATACGCAGTATTTT	CSARDPGAGGARFTDTQYF